The T cell receptor (beta chain) described here comes from a study of blood T cell repertoires in COVID-19. Study-wide background: Some COVID-19 samples were acute and others convalescent; all came from the United States, Italy and Spain. T cells, B-cell-depleted T cells, or PBMCs supplied cDNA or gDNA.

This clone has just one count. In the authors' workflow: Amplification of reference gene primers provided the estimated nucleated cell counts. The repertoire was sequenced with immunoSEQ multiplex PCR; TCRdb's copy has only in-frame clones and lacks some. V, J and clone size derive from that table, while D and trimming were established from the DNA sequence. Among hundreds of thousands of clones, roughly 86% were seen once, and the ten largest hold roughly 2%. Followed longitudinally, the Seattle patients had been enrolled during active infection. This CDR3 is built from 12 residues. Trimming took off 10 bases at V and 2 bases at J, with 9 bases between the two ends. Germline V gene sequence: CDR1 KGHSH, CDR2 LQKENI.

The source is a woman aged 60-75 years with COVID-19, enrolled during active disease. This chain joins TRBV18 and TRBJ1-3, with D hard to call. Sequencing was carried out using peripheral blood. CDR3 DNA: TGTGCCACCCCCACGGCTGGAAACACCATATATTTT. Protein: CATPTAGNTIYF.